A selection of T cell receptor beta chains follows, all from one sample in a study of Ad26.COV2.S vaccination and SARS-CoV-2 variants. TCRdb keeps only in-frame clones here, not all; method: immunoSEQ multiplex PCR. The repertoire holds roughly 420,000 clones, with over 75% as singletons. Sequenced material: peripheral blood, taken in a trial of Ad26.COV2.S vaccine versus placebo. The receptors derive from a person between 18 and 65 years old who received the Ad26.COV2.S COVID-19 vaccine or a placebo. Both conserved end residues are part of each CDR3. The order of the fields is clone size, V gene, D gene, J gene, CDR3 protein, CDR3 DNA. A D gene is named only where the DNA matches it firmly. For some rows the clone size is stated as once, few or many, or as a class when expanded; others skip it.

NA	TRBV7-6	NA	TRBJ2-1	CASSLVVQGSSEQFF	TGTGCCAGCAGCTTAGTAGTGCAGGGCAGTTCTGAGCAGTTCTTC
NA	TRBV4-1	NA	TRBJ1-1	CASSQVSTTLHPKAFF	TGCGCCAGCAGCCAAGTATCTACCACCCTACACCCAAAAGCTTTCTTT
NA	TRBV11-3	TRBD2	TRBJ2-5	CASSSGLANEETQYF	TGTGCCAGCAGCTCGGGACTAGCGAATGAAGAGACCCAGTACTTC
NA	TRBV7-2	NA	TRBJ2-3	CASSLGVRGGDTQYF	TGTGCCAGCAGCTTAGGGGTGAGGGGGGGCGATACGCAGTATTTT
NA	TRBV30	NA	TRBJ1-2	CAWSYLSAGGYTF	TGTGCCTGGAGCTACCTCTCCGCGGGTGGCTACACCTTC
NA	TRBV11-2	TRBD1	TRBJ1-1	CASSSTGGADTEAFF	TGTGCCAGCAGCTCCACAGGGGGCGCGGACACTGAAGCTTTCTTT
NA	TRBV7-8	TRBD1	TRBJ1-2	CASSIYRTGPANYGYTF	TGTGCCAGCAGCATATACCGGACAGGGCCTGCTAACTATGGCTACACCTTC
once	TRBV28	TRBD1	TRBJ1-2	CASSPGQGGYGYTF	TGTGCCAGCAGTCCGGGGCAGGGGGGCTATGGCTACACCTTC
NA	TRBV27	NA	TRBJ2-1	CASRVSGSSYNEQFF	TGTGCCAGCCGCGTTAGCGGAAGCTCCTACAATGAGCAGTTCTTC
NA	TRBV3-1/TRBV3-2	NA	TRBJ2-3	CASSQVLPEGTDTQYF	TGTGCCAGCAGCCAAGTGCTACCCGAGGGCACAGATACGCAGTATTTT
NA	TRBV28	NA	TRBJ2-1	CASSLAGARNEQFF	TGTGCCAGCAGTTTAGCGGGGGCGAGGAATGAGCAGTTCTTC
NA	TRBV29-1	NA	TRBJ2-1	CSVEWTAHQQFF	TGCAGCGTTGAGTGGACGGCCCATCAGCAGTTCTTC
NA	TRBV7-6	TRBD2	TRBJ2-3	CASSLGTSSPDTQYF	TGTGCCAGCAGCTTAGGGACTAGTAGTCCAGATACGCAGTATTTT
NA	TRBV6-6	NA	TRBJ2-7	CASSYGGTPAYEQYF	TGTGCCAGCAGTTACGGAGGAACACCAGCCTACGAGCAGTACTTC
NA	TRBV18	TRBD2	TRBJ2-5	CASSSSPASGLGVRLAETQYF	TGTGCCAGCTCATCTTCACCAGCTTCGGGGTTGGGGGTTCGACTAGCGGAGACCCAGTACTTC
few	TRBV20-1	TRBD1	TRBJ1-4	CSAPVTGGVFF	TGCAGTGCTCCCGTTACAGGGGGCGTGTTTTTT
NA	TRBV6-2/TRBV6-3	NA	TRBJ1-2	CASSLRTVVYGYTF	TGTGCCAGCAGTTTGAGGACAGTAGTCTATGGCTACACCTTC
NA	TRBV19	NA	TRBJ1-3	CASSPWAGTTGNTIYF	TGTGCCAGTAGTCCCTGGGCCGGGACAACTGGAAACACCATATATTTT
NA	TRBV5-8	TRBD1	TRBJ1-1	CASSWGTGGDTEAFF	TGTGCCAGCAGCTGGGGGACAGGGGGGGACACTGAAGCTTTCTTT
NA	TRBV20-1	NA	TRBJ1-2	CSAIEGGRQDGYTF	TGCAGTGCTATTGAGGGGGGCAGACAAGATGGCTACACCTTC
NA	TRBV9	NA	TRBJ2-7	CASSVGGGQTYEQYF	TGTGCCAGCAGCGTAGGTGGAGGACAGACCTACGAGCAGTACTTC
NA	TRBV25-1	NA	TRBJ2-7	CASSGLVAYEQYF	TGTGCCAGCAGTGGTCTCGTAGCCTACGAGCAGTACTTC
NA	TRBV28	NA	TRBJ2-7	CASRKVQGYYEQYF	TGTGCCAGCAGGAAGGTACAGGGATACTACGAGCAGTACTTC
NA	TRBV27	NA	TRBJ2-7	CASSSGESTYEQYF	TGTGCCAGCAGTTCGGGGGAATCCACCTACGAGCAGTACTTC
NA	TRBV19	NA	TRBJ2-7	CASSSTEDSYEQYF	TGTGCCAGTAGTTCCACAGAAGACTCCTACGAGCAGTACTTC
NA	TRBV5-1	NA	TRBJ1-1	CASSLATVGGLRSAEAFF	TGCGCCAGCAGCTTGGCCACCGTGGGGGGGCTACGGAGCGCTGAAGCTTTCTTT
NA	TRBV27	NA	TRBJ2-2	CASSSLGPNTGELFF	TGTGCCAGCAGTAGTTTGGGGCCAAACACCGGGGAGCTGTTTTTT
NA	TRBV29-1	TRBD1	TRBJ1-1	CSVGQGSNTEAFF	TGCAGCGTTGGACAGGGATCCAACACTGAAGCTTTCTTT
NA	TRBV28	TRBD1	TRBJ1-4	CASSIILPGQSNEKLFF	TGTGCCAGCAGTATAATCCTTCCGGGACAGTCCAATGAAAAACTGTTTTTT
NA	TRBV7-9	NA	TRBJ1-6	CASSYRTDYNSPLHF	TGTGCCAGCAGCTATCGGACAGATTATAATTCACCCCTCCACTTT
NA	TRBV7-3	TRBD2	TRBJ2-5	CASSPLGLAAETQYF	TGTGCCAGCAGCCCGCTGGGACTAGCCGCAGAGACCCAGTACTTC
NA	TRBV29-1	TRBD1	TRBJ2-1	CSARQGLNHEQFF	TGCAGCGCCCGACAGGGGTTAAATCATGAGCAGTTCTTC
once	TRBV4-2	NA	TRBJ1-5	CASSQVGPDPNQPQHF	TGTGCCAGCAGCCAAGTGGGTCCGGACCCCAATCAGCCCCAGCATTTT
NA	TRBV21-1	NA	TRBJ2-7	CASSLEGESSYEQYF	TGTGCCAGCAGCCTCGAGGGTGAAAGCTCCTACGAGCAGTACTTC
NA	TRBV30	NA	TRBJ1-1	CAWSVVMNTEAFF	TGTGCCTGGAGTGTTGTCATGAACACTGAAGCTTTCTTT
NA	TRBV18	NA	TRBJ1-1	CASSPTAGYYGTEAFF	TGTGCCAGCTCACCCACAGCGGGGTACTATGGGACTGAAGCTTTCTTT
NA	TRBV4-3	TRBD2	TRBJ2-3	CASSQDTSGDRTDTQYF	TGCGCCAGCAGCCAAGATACTAGCGGGGACCGCACAGATACGCAGTATTTT